The present entry profiles one T cell receptor beta chain with its context. Antigen: not known. Data came from immunoSEQ multiplex PCR; TCRdb stores just in-frame clones and leaves some out. The sample holds 27,000 or so clones, 84% seen once. The sample originates from a study of early stage breast cancer tumors. The CDR3 extends over 15 amino acids. Germline V CDR1 and CDR2: SSHAT, FNYEAQ (reference sequence). Unmatched junction bases numbered 2, after V lost 5 bases and J lost 2 bases. Study results and limitations: Compared with adjacent normal breast tissue, tumors showed 2 to 2.5-fold greater T cell density and higher clonality. Enriched TCRB sequences shared across patients were mostly commonly generated sequences. Blood repertoires resembled normal breast more than tumor.

This TCR came from a person aged 45 to 59 with breast cancer. The sequencing input was blood. The rearrangement joins TRBV7-7 to TRBJ2-1, with 11 positions matching TRBD2. In nucleotides, the CDR3 is TGTGCCAGCAGCGCTAGCGGGGGGACCTACAATGAGCAGTTCTTC. This sequence encodes CASSASGGTYNEQFF.